The clone carrying this T cell receptor beta chain was seen many times. The CDR3 consists of 12 residues. V lost 8 bases and J lost 10, with 17 bases in between. From germline, CDR1 is SGHDT and CDR2 YYEEEE. MiXCR, run by TCRdb on the RT-PCR reads, gives a single entry per CDR3 protein. The sample has about 680,000 distinct CDR3 sequences, 14% seen once. The chain joins TRBV5-6 to TRBJ2-3, with a weak D call TRBD2 (6 bases). The TCR comes from a female donor in good health, serving as a healthy control. The sequenced material came from memory CD4+ T cells from blood. The CDR3 here is CASSRRGEPQYF. CDR3 sequence (DNA): TGTGCCAGTTCCAGGCGGGGAGAGCCGCAGTATTTT.